The rows below give T cell receptor beta chains drawn from one sample of a study of cytomegalovirus exposure and HLA in healthy donors. Libraries were prepared by immunoSEQ multiplex PCR; TCRdb keeps only in-frame clonotypes and omits some of them. The table shows about 140,000 clones, with approximately 84% occurring only once. The sample was PBMCs. The receptor source for this set is a woman aged 25 to 39 in good health and CMV-seronegative. CDR3s include the opening cysteine and the closing phenylalanine or tryptophan. The D gene is left open where the match is weak. For some rows the clone size is stated as once, few or many, or as a class when expanded; others skip it.

TGTGCCAGCAGCTTAGCATGGACAGGGGTCCACGAGCAGTACTTC | CASSLAWTGVHEQYF | once | TRBV11-2 | 15 | TRBD1 | TRBJ2-7
TGTGCCTGGACCATACCCGGTACATACAGCGGCTACACCTTC | CAWTIPGTYSGYTF | few | TRBV30 | 14 | - | TRBJ1-2
TGTGCCAGCAGCCGGCCGGGGGGCAGCACAGATACGCAGTATTTT | CASSRPGGSTDTQYF | - | TRBV5-4 | 15 | - | TRBJ2-3
TGTGCCAGCAGTTTATCCCGGGGGAACAGCCAAAACTCCTACAATGAGCAGTTCTTC | CASSLSRGNSQNSYNEQFF | - | TRBV28 | 19 | - | TRBJ2-1
TGTGCCAGCAGCCCCGCGGAGCGGCGCGATTCACCCCTCCACTTT | CASSPAERRDSPLHF | - | TRBV13 | 15 | - | TRBJ1-6
TGTGCCAGCTCACCAGGCGCCCAGGCTAACACTGAAGCTTTCTTT | CASSPGAQANTEAFF | once | TRBV18 | 15 | - | TRBJ1-1
TGTGCCAGCTCACCATCTCGGGGGGACGGCAACGAGCAGTTCTTC | CASSPSRGDGNEQFF | - | TRBV18 | 15 | TRBD2 | TRBJ2-1
TGCGCCAGCACCGACCGCGGTTTAGGCTACACTGAAGCTTTCTTT | CASTDRGLGYTEAFF | - | TRBV5-1 | 15 | - | TRBJ1-1
TGCGCCAGCAGAAGGGGTGGGTACAGGGGGGACACTGAAGCTTTCTTT | CASRRGGYRGDTEAFF | - | TRBV10-1 | 16 | TRBD1 | TRBJ1-1
TGTGCCAGCAGTTTATTTGGGGTTAGCGGGGGGGCCTCCTACAATGAGCAGTTCTTC | CASSLFGVSGGASYNEQFF | - | TRBV28 | 19 | TRBD2 | TRBJ2-1
TGTGCCAGCAGACAGGGGATCATTTATGAGCAGTTCTTC | CASRQGIIYEQFF | once | TRBV2 | 13 | TRBD1 | TRBJ2-1
TGTGCCAGCAGCCAAACGGACACACCAACCTCCTACGAGCAGTACTTC | CASSQTDTPTSYEQYF | - | TRBV9 | 16 | - | TRBJ2-7
TGTGCCAGCAGCCCCGGGACAGGGGGAACCTACGAGCAGTACTTC | CASSPGTGGTYEQYF | - | TRBV6-5 | 15 | TRBD1 | TRBJ2-7
TGTGCCAGTTACAGGCGCGGGGGCACTGAAGCTTTCTTT | CASYRRGGTEAFF | few | TRBV6-6 | 13 | - | TRBJ1-1
TGTGCCTGGAGTGTAGGGCGGGGGGTTACTGAAGCTTTCTTT | CAWSVGRGVTEAFF | - | TRBV30 | 14 | - | TRBJ1-1
TGTGCCATCGGATTATCGGGTTCACCCCTCCACTTT | CAIGLSGSPLHF | - | TRBV10-3 | 12 | - | TRBJ1-6
TGTGCCAGCAGTTCGGGACTAGTTTTTTTCAGCACAGATACGCAGTATTTT | CASSSGLVFFSTDTQYF | - | TRBV27 | 17 | TRBD2 | TRBJ2-3
TGTGCCATCAGTGCAGGGGGCTACGAGCAGTACTTC | CAISAGGYEQYF | - | TRBV10-3 | 12 | TRBD1 | TRBJ2-7
TGTGCCAGCAGCCCCAACACAGATACGCAGTATTTT | CASSPNTDTQYF | - | TRBV5-4 | 12 | - | TRBJ2-3
TGTGCCAGCAGCGCTAGACTGGGGCTGGCCGAGCAGTACTTC | CASSARLGLAEQYF | - | TRBV9 | 14 | - | TRBJ2-7